Reported below is one TCR beta chain. Antigen: not known. The data derive from a study of T-cell reconstitution after alpha-beta-depleted transplantation in children. The germline V gene encodes CDR1 SGHTA and CDR2 FQGTGA. The CDR3 is 16 amino acids. Germline trimming cut 2 bases from V and 3 bases from J; bases unmatched to any gene: 6. TCRbeta library construction was performed incorporating unique molecular identifiers. TCRdb redid the calling of the PCR reads with MiXCR, one entry per CDR3 protein. Here the sample spans around 210,000 distinct CDR3 sequences, under 8.5% being singletons. Study outcomes and limitations: Several hundred expanded graft clones reportedly supplied alpha-beta T cells about two months after transplant. One year post-transplant, T-cell counts and diversity were largely derived from T cells produced anew.

The TCR originated in a boy younger than 10 with acute lymphoblastic leukemia, due to receive a stem cell transplant. The material was PBMCs, obtained before TCRalphabeta/CD19-depleted stem cell transplant. The gene calls are TRBV7-3 and TRBJ2-1; the match to TRBD2 covers 8 bases. CDR3 amino acids: CASSLEVGLGYNEQFF. The CDR3 nucleotides are TGTGCCAGCAGCTTAGAAGTGGGACTAGGCTACAATGAGCAGTTCTTC.